This T cell receptor (beta chain) was identified during a study of response to subunit inactivated influenza vaccine. Each CDR3 protein is one row after TCRdb ran MiXCR on the RT-PCR reads. The profile shows around 600,000 distinct CDR3 sequences, around 11% of them singletons. The germline CDR1 and CDR2 sequences are SGHVS and FQNEAQ. This CDR3 contains 15 residues. Trimming took off 3 bases at V and 6 bases at J, with 15 bases between the two ends. These same records also appear under a second study, on T cells expressing NK-cell markers. Per that paper: In generating TCR beta cDNA, 5'RACE template switching with UMIs was used. In several experiments, sorting was restricted to alpha-beta TCR T cells by an anti-gamma-delta TCR antibody.

This clonotype originated in a man aged 50 to 60 who received an inactivated influenza vaccine. The sequencing used PBMCs from blood, collected on the day of vaccination. The chain employs TRBV7-8 and TRBJ2-1, with D possibly being TRBD1 or TRBD2 (5 bases each). CDR3 amino acids: CASSLTGTWGNEQFF. The CDR3 bases are TGTGCCAGCAGCTTGACCGGGACCTGGGGCAATGAGCAGTTCTTC. Full variable domain (missing parts from reference TRBV7-8 and TRBJ2-1): GAGVSQSPRYKVAKRGQDVALRCDPISGHVSLFWYQQALGQGPEFLTYFQNEAQLDKSGLPSDRFFAERPEGSVSTLKIQRTQQEDSAVYLCASSLTGTWGNEQFFGPGTRLTVL.